The 2 T cell receptor beta chains in this list originate from one sample, sequenced in a study of identical twins. TCRdb ran MiXCR on the 5' RACE reads and lists one entry per CDR3 protein. The sample contains some 710,000 distinct CDR3 sequences, around 5.7% of which appear only once. Sequenced material: naive T cells sorted from blood. These TCRs come from a man aged 18 to 30 in good health.

The rearrangement joins TRBV11-2 to TRBJ1-4; perhaps TRBD1 as D (6 bases). V gave up 2 bases and J gave up 7 bases, with 14 bases separating them. Germline CDR1 is SGHAT and CDR2 is FQNNGV. CDR3 length: 15 amino acids. The CDR3 DNA reads TGTGCCAGCAGCTTATCCCAGGGGCGCACTGAAAAACTGTTTTTT. It encodes CASSLSQGRTEKLFF.

At least ten counts were recorded for this clonotype. This chain uses TRBV5-6 with TRBJ1-5; 8 bases fit TRBD1. The junction had 2 bases not matched to a gene; V was cut back by 4 bases and J by 2 bases. Germline V gene sequence: CDR1 SGHDT, CDR2 YYEEEE. The CDR3 has 14 amino acids. In nucleotides, the CDR3 is TGTGCCAGCAGCGCGGGACAGGGCAATCAGCCCCAGCATTTT. This codes for CASSAGQGNQPQHF.